Shown below are 17 T cell receptor beta chains from a single sample sequenced in a study of cytomegalovirus exposure and HLA in healthy donors. Primers for the PCR totalled 60 Vbeta and 13 Jbeta. Sequencing was performed with immunoSEQ multiplex PCR; in TCRdb, only in-frame clones are kept and a portion is missing. The sample lists 110,000 to 150,000 clones, roughly 77% seen once, with roughly 4.2% in the top ten. The specimen sequenced was PBMCs. The receptors come from a male donor in good health and CMV-seronegative.

The chain links TRBV6-1 to TRBJ1-1; no clear D gene. Germline CDR1 MNHNS, CDR2 SASEGT. The CDR3 runs 15 residues. Trimming removed 7 bases at V and 5 bases at J, with 20 bases between. CDR3 sequence: CASIRPKRRATEAFF. The CDR3 DNA sequence: TGTGCCAGCATTCGCCCGAAGAGGAGGGCGACTGAAGCTTTCTTT.

The chain recombines TRBV18 with TRBJ1-4, with a weak D call TRBD1 (5 bases). The CDR3 runs 15 residues. The germline CDR1 and CDR2 sequences are KGHSH and LQKENI. V was clipped by 6 bases and J by 3 bases, with 14 bases between them. DNA for the CDR3: TGTGCCAGCTCCCCAAACAGGCCACCTAATGAAAAACTGTTTTTT. This encodes CASSPNRPPNEKLFF. Supplemented by reference TRBV18 and TRBJ1-4, the full variable domain reads NAGVMQNPRHLVRRRGQEARLRCSPMKGHSHVYWYRQLPEEGLKFMVYLQKENIIDESGMPKERFSAEFPKEGPSILRIQQVVRGDSAAYFCASSPNRPPNEKLFFGSGTQLSVL.

The chain has TRBV19 and TRBJ1-1, with TRBD1 matching 8 bases. The V gene end was trimmed by 6 bases and the J gene end by 5 bases; junction bases not matched to a gene: 11. The CDR3 length is 15 residues. Germline values: CDR1 LNHDA, CDR2 SQIVND (reference sequence). For the CDR3, the DNA is TGTGCCAGTAGCATACCAGGGGGCGCGAAGACTGAAGCTTTCTTT. Encoded protein: CASSIPGGAKTEAFF.

This rearrangement joins TRBV6-1 to TRBJ2-1, with 8 bases that match TRBD1. V dropped 6 bases and J dropped 6; count of bases not matched to a gene: 1. The CDR3 is 12 amino acids. Germline V CDR1 and CDR2: MNHNS, SASEGT. The CDR3 sequence: CASRGQANEQFF. In DNA form, the CDR3 reads TGTGCCAGCAGGGGACAGGCCAATGAGCAGTTCTTC.

This clone has a handful of counts. The CDR3 bases are TGCGCCAGCAGCCAAGATCACGGGAGGGCCACAGATACGCAGTATTTT. This codes for CASSQDHGRATDTQYF. The chain recombines TRBV4-1 with TRBJ2-3; TRBD2 matches 8 bases. Unmatched junction bases numbered 4, after V lost 0 bases and J lost 2 bases. The CDR3 loop spans 16 amino acids. Germline V gene sequence: CDR1 MGHRA, CDR2 YSYEKL.

The chain combines TRBV4-1 with TRBJ1-3; tentatively, D is TRBD1 (6 bases). The CDR3 consists of 14 residues. Germline V CDR1 and CDR2: MGHRA, YSYEKL. Trimming took 3 bases from V and 1 from J, leaving 7 bases between them. This CDR3 reads CASSHQGSGNTIYF. In DNA form, the CDR3 reads TGCGCCAGCAGCCATCAGGGGTCTGGAAACACCATATATTTT.

The rearrangement links TRBV5-1 to TRBJ2-5; no clear D gene. The DNA matches TRBJ2-7 better at its end, which makes the J call doubtful. This CDR3 comprises 12 residues. Germline V gives CDR1 SGHRS, CDR2 YFSETQ. The CDR3 here is CASSVGMGEQYF. The CDR3 DNA reads TGCGCCAGCAGCGTCGGAATGGGCGAGCAGTACTTC.

This clone came up once. The chain recombines TRBV11-2 with TRBJ2-3, with 8 positions matching TRBD2. The J segment lost 5 bases and the V segment lost 5 bases, leaving 15 bases of the junction unmatched. Germline V gene sequence: CDR1 SGHAT, CDR2 FQNNGV. The CDR3 spans 17 residues. CDR3 sequence (DNA): TGTGCCAGCAGCCGGTCTCCGGCGGGAGGTGTCCTAGATACGCAGTATTTT. Translation: CASSRSPAGGVLDTQYF. The complete variable domain, with remaining parts taken from reference TRBV11-2 and TRBJ2-3, reads EAGVAQSPRYKIIEKRQSVAFWCNPISGHATLYWYQQILGQGPKLLIQFQNNGVVDDSQLPKDRFSAERLKGVDSTLKIQPAKLEDSAVYLCASSRSPAGGVLDTQYFGPGTRLTVL.

This chain joins TRBV4-3 and TRBJ1-1; D gene ambiguous. Looked up from germline, CDR1 is LGHNA and CDR2 is YSLEER. The CDR3 contains 13 residues. V lost 0 bases and J lost 1, with 3 bases in between. CDR3 nucleotide sequence: TGCGCCAGCAGCCAAGAGAGGAACACTGAAGCTTTCTTT. Translating it yields CASSQERNTEAFF.

The chain recombines TRBV5-1 with TRBJ2-1, with TRBD1 identical over 9 bases. With V trimmed by 4 bases and J by 6 bases, 8 bases remained unmatched. From germline, CDR1 is SGHRS and CDR2 YFSETQ. The CDR3 is made up of 15 amino acids. CDR3 protein: CASSLGGQGLNEQFF. The DNA for the CDR3 is TGCGCCAGCAGCCTTGGGGGACAGGGACTCAATGAGCAGTTCTTC.

This clone was recorded a few times. The chain has TRBV6-1 and TRBJ2-3; D perhaps matches TRBD2 (7 bases). Germline lookup yields CDR1 MNHNS and CDR2 SASEGT. The CDR3 consists of 16 residues. The V gene lost 1 base and the J gene lost 3 bases, with 14 bases spanning the gap. In DNA, the CDR3 is TGTGCCAGCAGTGAAGGGAAGGGGGGAGGGACAGATACGCAGTATTTT. Protein: CASSEGKGGGTDTQYF.

This clone was seen only once. The chain carries TRBV15 and TRBJ2-5; D is unresolved. The J call may be wrong; the DNA end is better matched by TRBJ2-7. Germline values: CDR1 LNHNV, CDR2 YYDKDF (reference sequence). This CDR3 is 11 amino acids long. This CDR3 is CATSSGYEQYF. CDR3 in DNA: TGTGCCACCAGCAGTGGTTACGAGCAGTACTTC.

V is TRBV7-2 and J is TRBJ2-5; 11 bases are a match to TRBD2. Trimming took 1 base from V and 2 from J; bases not matched to a gene: 3. The CDR3 is 16 amino acids. Germline CDR1 SGHTA, CDR2 FQGNSA. The DNA of the CDR3 is TGTGCCAGCAGCTTAGTTACTAGCGGGGGACAAGAGACCCAGTACTTC. It is translated as CASSLVTSGGQETQYF.

The chain joins TRBV15 to TRBJ2-1, with TRBD2 identical over 10 bases. The CDR3 is 17 amino acids. Germline V lookup: CDR1 LNHNV, CDR2 YYDKDF (reference sequence). V shed 2 bases and J 5 bases; nucleotides not matched to a gene: 9. The CDR3 bases are TGTGCCACCAGCAGATCTCACGGACTAGCGGAAAACAATGAGCAGTTCTTC. Its translation: CATSRSHGLAENNEQFF.

This sequence joins TRBV6-5 and TRBJ1-2, with D possibly matching TRBD1 (6 bases). CDR3 length: 14 residues. The V and J ends lost 10 bases and 5 bases respectively, with 20 bases between them. The germline CDR1 and CDR2 sequences are MNHEY and SVGAGI. The CDR3 loop is CATGMDSRGYGYTF. CDR3 bases: TGTGCCACCGGAATGGACTCCAGGGGTTATGGCTACACCTTC.

The chain joins TRBV7-3 to TRBJ2-5, with 7 positions matching TRBD1. CDR1 and CDR2 (germline): SGHTA, FQGTGA. The CDR3 extends over 13 amino acids. The junction had 6 bases not matched to a gene; V was cut back by 6 bases and J by 5 bases. CDR3 in DNA: TGTGCCAGCAGGCGGACAGGAGACGAGACCCAGTACTTC. Amino acid sequence: CASRRTGDETQYF.

The chain is built from TRBV7-9 and TRBJ1-5; D is perhaps TRBD1 (6 bases). CDR1 and CDR2 from the germline V gene are SEHNR and FQNEAQ (reference sequence). The CDR3 is 13 amino acids. V lost 2 bases and J 7 bases, leaving 9 bases between the germline ends. The CDR3 region is CASSLQGRQPQHF. CDR3 in DNA: TGTGCCAGCAGCTTACAGGGGCGGCAGCCCCAGCATTTT.